The 25 T cell receptor beta chains reported below all come from one sample, sequenced in a study of cytomegalovirus exposure and HLA in healthy donors. Some clones are missing from TCRdb's copy, which holds only in-frame ones; the method was immunoSEQ multiplex PCR. The sample shows approximately 150,000 clones, around nine tenths of them seen only once. Sequencing used PBMCs. The receptors derive from a man aged 18-30 years in good health and CMV-seropositive.

This clone was seen only a few times. The V call is TRBV4-3, the J call TRBJ1-2; D unclear. CDR1 and CDR2 (germline): LGHNA, YSLEER. This CDR3 has 15 amino acids. The V end was cut by 3 bases, the J end by 3 bases, with 14 bases between. Written as DNA, the CDR3 is TGCGCCAGCAGCCACCTTGGGGAGGGCCACTATGGCTACACCTTC. It encodes CASSHLGEGHYGYTF.

The CDR3 DNA follows: TGTGCCAGCAGTTTCCCCCAGGGTGGGGAAAAACTGTTTTTT. Protein: CASSFPQGGEKLFF. The chain recombines TRBV28 with TRBJ1-4, with D possibly TRBD1 on 5 matching bases. Trimming took off 3 bases at V and 8 bases at J, with 13 bases between the two ends. The germline gives CDR1 MDHEN, CDR2 SYDVKM. The length of the CDR3 is 14 residues.

About this clone: Other DNA sequences in the same sample also yield this CDR3. This rearrangement joins TRBV21-1 to TRBJ2-7; the table's TRBD2 call for D was not verified on the DNA. TRBV21-1 is deemed a pseudogene. This CDR3 has 13 amino acids. CDR3 residues: CASSKGLGYEQYF. The CDR3, as DNA: TGTGCCAGCAGCAAGGGACTGGGGTACGAGCAGTACTTC.

The chain employs TRBV5-1 and TRBJ2-2; D is unresolved. This CDR3 is 15 amino acids long. Trimming stripped 7 bases from V and 1 base from J, with 14 bases between. Germline CDR1 is SGHRS and CDR2 is YFSETQ. In DNA, the CDR3 is TGCGCCAGCGGGCCGGTATCCGGGAACACCGGGGAGCTGTTTTTT. Protein sequence: CASGPVSGNTGELFF.

This clone was detected only once. The CDR3 DNA sequence: TGTGCCAGCAGGTCGGGACAGGGGGCCTACAATGAGCAGTTCTTC. Amino acid sequence: CASRSGQGAYNEQFF. The chain combines TRBV7-2 with TRBJ2-1; 11 bases are a match to TRBD1. The CDR3 spans 15 residues. The trim removed 6 bases at V and 2 bases at J, leaving 3 bases unmatched. Germline CDR1 reads SGHTA; CDR2 reads FQGNSA. Drawing the rest from reference TRBV7-2 and TRBJ2-1, the complete variable domain is GAGVSQSPSNKVTEKGKDVELRCDPISGHTALYWYRQSLGQGLEFLIYFQGNSAPDKSGLPSDRFSAERTGGSVSTLTIQRTQQEDSAVYLCASRSGQGAYNEQFFGPGTRLTVL.

As for this clone: Its ends do not fully match the called genes, so a read error is possible. The V gene is TRBV27, the J gene TRBJ1-3, with D unclear. The CDR3 has 15 amino acids. Per the germline V gene, CDR1 is MNHEY and CDR2 is SMNVEV (reference sequence). CDR3 region: CASSSLAGGGDTIYF. Written as DNA, the CDR3 is TGTGCCAGCAGTTCCCTCGCCGGCGGTGGAGACACCATATATTTT.

The chain is built from TRBV28 and TRBJ2-7; TRBD1 is a possible D gene (6 bases). V lost 4 bases to trimming and J lost 3 bases, with 10 bases between them. Germline lookup yields CDR1 MDHEN and CDR2 SYDVKM. There are 13 residues in the CDR3. The CDR3 spells CASSSPDSYEQYF. The CDR3 bases are TGTGCCAGCAGTTCGCCGGACAGCTACGAGCAGTACTTC.

This clone appeared a single time. CDR3 sequence (DNA): TGCGCCAGCAGCTTGGCGGGGATTGGTCCAGATACGCAGTATTTT. Translating gives CASSLAGIGPDTQYF. The rearrangement joins TRBV5-1 to TRBJ2-3, with D maybe TRBD2 (5 bases). The ends were cut back, 0 bases at V and 4 bases at J, with 12 bases in the middle. The CDR3 is 15 residues long. Germline-derived CDR1 and CDR2 are SGHRS and YFSETQ. The full variable domain, rest sourced from reference TRBV5-1 and TRBJ2-3, is KAGVTQTPRYLIKTRGQQVTLSCSPISGHRSVSWYQQTPGQGLQFLFEYFSETQRNKGNFPGRFSGRQFSNSRSEMNVSTLELGDSALYLCASSLAGIGPDTQYFGPGTRLTVL.

V gene TRBV7-3 combines with J gene TRBJ1-2, with a weak D call TRBD1 (5 bases). This CDR3 is 15 amino acids long. Between the trimmed V and J ends, which lost 3 bases and 6 bases, there was a span of 17 bases. Germline V gene sequence: CDR1 SGHTA, CDR2 FQGTGA. CDR3 DNA: TGTGCCAGCAGCTTTCTCGGGGACTCTAGGGATGGCTACACCTTC. Its protein product is CASSFLGDSRDGYTF. The entire variable domain, with the rest obtained from reference TRBV7-3 and TRBJ1-2, is as follows: GAGVSQTPSNKVTEKGKYVELRCDPISGHTALYWYRQSLGQGPEFLIYFQGTGAADDSGLPNDRFFAVRPEGSVSTLKIQRTERGDSAVYLCASSFLGDSRDGYTFGSGTRLTVV.

This clone was seen more than once but under ten times. The chain combines TRBV10-1 with TRBJ2-7, with D unresolved. Looked up from germline, CDR1 is WNHNN and CDR2 is SYGVQD (reference sequence). The CDR3 sequence is 12 residues long. V shed 3 bases and J shed 7 bases, with 10 bases lying between them. CDR3 protein: CASSDCPREQYF. CDR3 nucleotide sequence: TGCGCCAGCAGTGACTGCCCTCGGGAGCAGTACTTC.

The J gene is TRBJ2-1, the V gene TRBV4-1; 8 bases line up with TRBD2. The ends lost 1 base at V and 8 bases at J; junction bases unmatched: 7. The CDR3 runs to 15 residues. The germline gives CDR1 MGHRA, CDR2 YSYEKL. CDR3: CASSQGLAGTDEQFF. The CDR3 region has the DNA TGCGCCAGCAGCCAAGGTCTAGCGGGTACCGATGAGCAGTTCTTC.

V is TRBV29-1 and J is TRBJ1-1, with D unresolved. This CDR3 is 13 amino acids long. The V and J ends lost 7 bases and 5 bases respectively, with 17 bases between them. The germline gives CDR1 SQVTM, CDR2 ANQGSEA. CDR3 in amino acids: CSGSEGRRTEAFF. CDR3 sequence (DNA): TGCAGCGGGTCGGAGGGCAGGCGGACTGAAGCTTTCTTT.

The chain joins TRBV6-6 to TRBJ2-3; 14 bases line up with TRBD2. The CDR3 runs to 16 residues. V gave up 11 bases and J gave up 6 bases; unmatched junction bases: 13. Germline-derived CDR1 and CDR2 are MNHNY and SVGAGI (reference sequence). CDR3 nucleotide sequence: TGTGCCTGGCGCGACTCGACTAGCGGGAGGGCCGATACGCAGTATTTT. The encoded protein is CAWRDSTSGRADTQYF.

The rearrangement links TRBV10-2 to TRBJ2-7, with 11 bases identical to TRBD1. The CDR3 sequence is 12 residues long. CDR1 WSHSY and CDR2 SAAADI come from the germline V gene. Trimming at V came to 10 bases and at J to 3 bases, leaving 2 bases not matched to a gene. CDR3 coding DNA: TGCGCCACCGGGACAGGGGGCTACGAGCAGTACTTC. Translating it yields CATGTGGYEQYF.

V and J are TRBV23-1 and TRBJ2-2, with 7 bases fitting TRBD2. TRBV23-1 falls under the ORF class, with uncertain function. Losses at the gene ends were 0 bases for V and 4 bases for J; bases not matched to a gene: 8. This CDR3 has 17 residues. The CDR3 region is CASSQSGGSRSTGELFF. DNA of the CDR3: TGCGCCAGCAGTCAATCGGGAGGGAGTAGGAGCACCGGGGAGCTGTTTTTT.

This chain links TRBV19 with TRBJ2-2; 10 nucleotides match TRBD2. J lost 2 bases, V lost 6 bases, and 6 bases had no gene match. The CDR3 is made up of 16 amino acids. Germline V CDR1 and CDR2: LNHDA, SQIVND (reference sequence). As DNA, the CDR3 is TGTGCCAGTAGAGATAGCGGGGGGCCCAACACCGGGGAGCTGTTTTTT. Its translation is CASRDSGGPNTGELFF.

The chain has TRBV6-1 and TRBJ1-3; no reliable D call. V was cut by 2 bases and J by 0 bases, with 14 bases left in between. Per germline, CDR1 MNHNS and CDR2 SASEGT. This CDR3 is built from 17 residues. The CDR3 DNA sequence: TGTGCCAGCAGTGAATGGTGGGCCATGGACTCTGGAAACACCATATATTTT. Its protein is CASSEWWAMDSGNTIYF.

This rearrangement joins TRBV7-9 to TRBJ2-7; D may be TRBD2 (5 bases). This CDR3 region has 13 residues. The V gene lost 3 bases and the J gene lost 9 bases, with 15 bases spanning the gap. CDR1 and CDR2 (germline): SEHNR, FQNEAQ (reference sequence). The CDR3 DNA reads as TGTGCCAGCAGCTTGGGAGCCTCGGGTTGGCAGTACTTC. This encodes CASSLGASGWQYF.

This chain joins TRBV7-8 and TRBJ2-5; 7 bases line up with TRBD1. The CDR3 consists of 16 residues. The V gene's germline CDR1 is SGHVS and CDR2 FQNEAQ. V lost 0 bases and J lost 8; bases outside the gene matches: 12. This chain's CDR3 is CASSLAPGTANGTQYF. The CDR3, as DNA: TGTGCCAGCAGCTTAGCGCCCGGGACAGCCAATGGTACCCAGTACTTC. The full variable domain, with the rest looked up from reference TRBV7-8 and TRBJ2-5, is GAGVSQSPRYKVAKRGQDVALRCDPISGHVSLFWYQQALGQGPEFLTYFQNEAQLDKSGLPSDRFFAERPEGSVSTLKIQRTQQEDSAVYLCASSLAPGTANGTQYFGPGTRLLVL.

This sequence joins TRBV9 and TRBJ2-7; D is unresolved. The CDR3 sequence is 17 residues long. Trimming left V 0 bases short and J 0 bases short, with 16 bases between. Germline loops: CDR1 SGDLS, CDR2 YYNGEE. The CDR3 coding sequence is TGTGCCAGCAGCGTAGCACCCAGTCCCGAATTCTCCTACGAGCAGTACTTC. It encodes CASSVAPSPEFSYEQYF.

The CDR3 nucleotides read TGCGCCAGCAGCCAAACAACGCGCGTTACAGCTAACTATGGCTACACCTTC. This codes for CASSQTTRVTANYGYTF. The chain combines TRBV4-3 with TRBJ1-2; D remains unclear. V was pared by 2 bases and J by 0 bases, with 16 bases between. Germline CDR1 and CDR2: LGHNA and YSLEER. The CDR3 is 17 amino acids.

The V and J genes are TRBV23-1 and TRBJ1-4; D is possibly TRBD1 (5 bases). TRBV23-1 is classed as an ORF, of uncertain function. V was trimmed by 1 base and J by 1 base, leaving 19 bases between them. This CDR3 has 19 amino acids. As DNA, the CDR3 is TGCGCCAGCAGTCAATTTTCTCTGTGCGCCGGGGGAACTAATGAAAAACTGTTTTTT. Its protein is CASSQFSLCAGGTNEKLFF.

The chain carries TRBV27 and TRBJ2-5, with D maybe TRBD1 (5 bases). Trimming stripped 4 bases from V and 4 bases from J, with 13 bases between. The CDR3 spans 14 residues. Germline CDR1 reads MNHEY; CDR2 reads SMNVEV (reference sequence). The DNA of the CDR3 is TGTGCCAGCAGTTGGGGAATTCAGGGAGAGACCCAGTACTTC. It translates to CASSWGIQGETQYF.

The J gene is TRBJ2-1, the V gene TRBV4-3; maybe TRBD2 (6 bases). Trimming shortened V by 1 base and J by 9 bases, and 16 bases separated the two germline ends. CDR3 length: 15 amino acids. Germline values: CDR1 LGHNA, CDR2 YSLEER. DNA of the CDR3: TGCGCCAGCAGCCAAGGGCAGGGAGGTACAATTGAGCAGTTCTTC. Its protein is CASSQGQGGTIEQFF.

The rearrangement joins TRBV6-5 to TRBJ2-2; 7 bases line up with TRBD2. The CDR3 length is 15 residues. Germline V CDR1 and CDR2: MNHEY, SVGAGI. V trimming: 5 bases; J trimming: 8 bases; junction bases outside the gene matches: 11. The CDR3 is CASSILGGRGGELFF. The CDR3 DNA sequence: TGTGCCAGCAGTATCCTGGGGGGGAGAGGAGGGGAGCTGTTTTTT.